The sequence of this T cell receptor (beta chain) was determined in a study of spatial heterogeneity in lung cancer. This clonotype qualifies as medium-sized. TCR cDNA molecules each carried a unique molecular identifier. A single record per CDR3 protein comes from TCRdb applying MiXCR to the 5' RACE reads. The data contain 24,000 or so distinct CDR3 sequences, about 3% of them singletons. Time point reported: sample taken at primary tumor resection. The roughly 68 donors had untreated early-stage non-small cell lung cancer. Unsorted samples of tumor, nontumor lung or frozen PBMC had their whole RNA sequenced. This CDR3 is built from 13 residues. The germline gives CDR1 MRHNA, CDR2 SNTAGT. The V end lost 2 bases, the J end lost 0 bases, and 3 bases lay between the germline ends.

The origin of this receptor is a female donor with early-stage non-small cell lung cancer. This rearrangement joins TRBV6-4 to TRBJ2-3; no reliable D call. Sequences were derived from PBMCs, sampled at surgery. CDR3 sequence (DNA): TGTGCCAGCAGTGACACTAGCACAGATACGCAGTATTTT. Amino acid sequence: CASSDTSTDTQYF.